This T cell receptor beta chain is drawn from a study of T-cell memory formation after mild COVID-19 listed by TCRdb under 2021. Turning to the overall study: Most TCR sequence clusters were specific to one of the two donors. In a couple of donors, T-cell clones that expanded and contracted after mild COVID-19 were tracked by sequencing TCRalpha and TCRbeta repertoires over time. Two young, previously healthy adult volunteers made up the cohort, one male and one female.

This clonotype was counted only a few times. Its antigen remains undetermined. Qualities for individual bases were not recorded, and no much larger clone is one base off. PBMCs were isolated by Ficoll-Paque density gradient centrifugation. The CDR3 runs 19 residues from the cysteine to the phenylalanine. Only CDR3 DNA remains: 57 bases, in frame from the first base. V and J are trimmed by 8 bases and 5 bases, and the gene matches miss 28 bases of the junction. The germline V gene (reference sequence) sets CDR1 to DFQATT and CDR2 to SNEGSKA. Study-wide conclusions, independent of this receptor: Only a couple of mild cases were covered in the study, and larger cohorts including severe cases with pre-infection samples were considered necessary. Balanced CD4/CD8 phenotypes were observed for clones contracting from day 15 to 85, whereas a bias towards CD4+ was observed for a second wave of clones expanding from day 15 to 37. Contracting CD4+ clones turned up mainly in the CM and EM memory subsets, whereas EMRA was where CD8+ clones were enriched. Some responding clones were found in pre-infection memory, which suggests that pre-existing cross-reactive memory T cells took part in the SARS-CoV-2 response. Whether the second-wave clones peaking on day 37 were SARS-CoV-2 specific was not confirmed.

Sequencing used an Illumina NovaSeq 6000. TCRalpha and TCRbeta cDNA libraries were built by 5'RACE with constant-segment primers, adding sample barcodes and unique molecular identifiers. RNA was extracted from every sample with Trizol reagent. Amplification of the libraries took two PCR steps, and the second step added a second sample barcode plus Illumina TruSeq adapters. Sequencing of the libraries was done on an Illumina NovaSeq, producing 2 x 150 bp paired-end reads. The authors' analysis ran thus. Demultiplexing of reads and collapsing into UMI-guided consensus sequences were performed with migec v1.2.7. Using mixcr v2.1.11, UMI consensuses were aligned to TRA and TRB V and J templates and then assembled into clonotypes. Expanded or contracted clonotypes were those called significant by both edgeR and NoisET, with noise models trained on biological replicates. For edgeR calls, the thresholds were a false discovery rate-adjusted p below 0.01 and a log2 fold-change of 1. As an exploratory analysis of dynamics, PCA with hierarchical clustering was applied to max-normalized trajectories of the 1000 most abundant clonotypes. Each responding clone was given a CD4 or CD8 phenotype based on the CD4+ and CD8+ repertoires, which had been sequenced separately. TCRdb reprocessing: public reads trimmed at Q25 with fastp, clones called with MiXCR, in-frame beta chains kept. Merged by CDR3 protein, the rows form single entries marked with the most common genes and DNA. TCRdb's processing, not the authors' own work, is the source of the V and J calls. The sample includes under 450,000 distinct CDR3 sequences, with 23% observed a single time. The ten largest clones add up to under 15% of the sample.

The TCR was taken from an adult woman who had mild COVID-19 (a few samples of this study predate the infection). The sample titles of this study are shuffled in the database, so cell type and time point are left out; the donor was told from shared clones. The material sequenced was PBMCs or a T cell subset sorted from them (not recorded which). The chain employs TRBV20-1 and TRBJ2-7, and TRBD2 matches 9 of the central bases. In nucleotide form, the sequence is TGCAGTTCTTACAGGGAACGCGGGAGGGCCCCTTTACGCCTCCACGAGCAGTACTTC. The resulting protein is CSSYRERGRAPLRLHEQYF.